This T cell receptor (beta chain) was identified during a study of blood T cell repertoires in COVID-19. CDR1 is LGHNA and CDR2 is YSLEER in the germline V gene. The V gene end was trimmed by 3 bases and the J gene end by 6 bases; junction bases not matched to a gene: 5. The CDR3 covers 14 residues. The protocol was immunoSEQ multiplex PCR, while the TCRdb copy is restricted to in-frame clones and leaves out a portion. Counted here are 140,000 or so clones, around 83% occurring once; the ten biggest clones make up 2.6%. This receptor was taken from a human donor with acute or convalescent COVID-19. The donor label of this sample is uncertain. The sequenced sample consisted of peripheral blood. The J gene is TRBJ1-2, the V gene TRBV4-3; TRBD1 agrees at 9 bases. This CDR3 is CASSQRDRVDGYTF. CDR3 sequence (DNA): TGCGCCAGCAGCCAGAGGGACAGGGTCGATGGCTACACCTTC.